The source of this TCR beta chain is a study of T cells after posttransplantation cyclophosphamide. Cyclophosphamide on days +3 and +4 followed busulfan-fludarabine conditioning and a marrow graft. The germline V and J ends were trimmed by 1 base and 6 bases, with 16 bases remaining between them. Germline loops: CDR1 SNHLY, CDR2 FYNNEI. The CDR3 runs 15 residues. The protocol was immunoSEQ multiplex PCR, while the TCRdb copy is restricted to in-frame clones and leaves out a portion. The sample has 12,000 or so clones; about 90% are singletons. The sequences come from PBMCs, collected after allogeneic stem cell transplant with posttransplant cyclophosphamide. The sequence came from a female patient younger than 45 who received an allogeneic stem cell transplant from an unrelated donor, was CMV-positive, and had no GVHD. Some T cells may trace back to the graft donor. The V gene is TRBV2, the J gene TRBJ2-7; weak D call: TRBD1 (6 bases). The DNA for the CDR3 is TGTGCCAGCAGTGAAGTCGGAGACAGGTCGGGCGAGCAGTACTTC. Protein product: CASSEVGDRSGEQYF.